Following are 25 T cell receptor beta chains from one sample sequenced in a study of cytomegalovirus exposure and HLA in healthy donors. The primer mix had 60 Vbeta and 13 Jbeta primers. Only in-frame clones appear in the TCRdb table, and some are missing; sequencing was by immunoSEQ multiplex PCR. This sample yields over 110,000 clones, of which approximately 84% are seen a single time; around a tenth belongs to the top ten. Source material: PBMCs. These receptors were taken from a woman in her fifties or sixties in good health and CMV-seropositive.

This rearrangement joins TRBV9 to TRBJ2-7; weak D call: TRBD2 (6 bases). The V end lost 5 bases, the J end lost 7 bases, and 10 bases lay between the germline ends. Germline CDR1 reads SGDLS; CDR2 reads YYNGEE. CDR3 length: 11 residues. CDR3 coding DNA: TGTGCCAGCAGTTCGGGGGAGGAGCAGTACTTC. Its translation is CASSSGEEQYF.

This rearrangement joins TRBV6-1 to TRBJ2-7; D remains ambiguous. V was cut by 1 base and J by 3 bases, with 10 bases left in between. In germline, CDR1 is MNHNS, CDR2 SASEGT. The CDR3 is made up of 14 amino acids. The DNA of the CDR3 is TGTGCCAGCAGTGAAGGACTCGCGAACTACGAGCAGTACTTC. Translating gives CASSEGLANYEQYF.

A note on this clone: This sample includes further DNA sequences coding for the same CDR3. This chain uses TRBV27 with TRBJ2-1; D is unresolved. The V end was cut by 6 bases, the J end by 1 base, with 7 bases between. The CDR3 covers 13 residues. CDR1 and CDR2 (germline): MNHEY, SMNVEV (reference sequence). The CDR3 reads CASSLRSYNEQFF. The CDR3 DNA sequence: TGTGCCAGCAGCCTCCGGTCCTACAATGAGCAGTTCTTC.

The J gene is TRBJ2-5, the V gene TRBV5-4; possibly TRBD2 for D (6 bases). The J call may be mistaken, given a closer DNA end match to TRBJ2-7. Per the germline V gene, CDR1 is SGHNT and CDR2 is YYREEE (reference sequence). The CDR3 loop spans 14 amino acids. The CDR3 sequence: CASSLGRRESEQYF. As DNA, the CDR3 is TGTGCCAGCAGCTTGGGACGGAGGGAATCCGAGCAGTACTTC.

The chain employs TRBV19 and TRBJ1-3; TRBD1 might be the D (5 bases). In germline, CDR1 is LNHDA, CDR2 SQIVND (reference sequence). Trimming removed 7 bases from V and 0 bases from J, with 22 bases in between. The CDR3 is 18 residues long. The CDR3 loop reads CASKSPDRAIYSGNTIYF. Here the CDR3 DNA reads TGTGCCAGTAAAAGTCCTGACAGAGCAATTTACTCTGGAAACACCATATATTTT.

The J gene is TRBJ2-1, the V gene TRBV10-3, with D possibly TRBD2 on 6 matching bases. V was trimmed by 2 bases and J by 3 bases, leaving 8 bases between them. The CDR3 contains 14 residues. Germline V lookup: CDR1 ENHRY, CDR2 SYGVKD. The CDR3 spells CAISERDFYNEQFF. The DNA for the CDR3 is TGTGCCATCAGTGAGCGGGACTTCTACAATGAGCAGTTCTTC.

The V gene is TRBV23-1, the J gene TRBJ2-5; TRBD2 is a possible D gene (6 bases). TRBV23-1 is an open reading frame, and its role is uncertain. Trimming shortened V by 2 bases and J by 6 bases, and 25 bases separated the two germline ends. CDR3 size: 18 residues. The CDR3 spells CASSQPQGGRLFSKTQYF. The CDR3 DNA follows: TGCGCCAGCAGTCAACCTCAAGGAGGGAGGCTTTTCTCAAAGACCCAGTACTTC.

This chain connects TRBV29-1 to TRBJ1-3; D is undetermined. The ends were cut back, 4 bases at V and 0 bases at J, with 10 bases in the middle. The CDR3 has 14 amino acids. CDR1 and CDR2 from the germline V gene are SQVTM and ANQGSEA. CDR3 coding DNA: TGCAGCGTTGGAGGCGGTCTCTCTGGAAACACCATATATTTT. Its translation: CSVGGGLSGNTIYF.

The DNA for the CDR3 is TGTGCCAGCAGCCCCCGGCGCGGAAATGAGCAGTTCTTC. Translation gives CASSPRRGNEQFF. This chain uses TRBV7-2 with TRBJ2-1; D is unclear. Germline lookup yields CDR1 SGHTA and CDR2 FQGNSA. With 5 bases removed from V and 7 bases from J, the gap between germline ends came to 12 bases. The CDR3 consists of 13 residues.

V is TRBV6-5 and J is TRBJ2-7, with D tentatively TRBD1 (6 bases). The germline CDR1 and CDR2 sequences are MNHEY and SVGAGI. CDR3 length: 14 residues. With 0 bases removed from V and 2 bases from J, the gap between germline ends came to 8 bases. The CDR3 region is CASSYSQGTYEQYF. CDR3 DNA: TGTGCCAGCAGTTACTCTCAGGGGACCTACGAGCAGTACTTC.

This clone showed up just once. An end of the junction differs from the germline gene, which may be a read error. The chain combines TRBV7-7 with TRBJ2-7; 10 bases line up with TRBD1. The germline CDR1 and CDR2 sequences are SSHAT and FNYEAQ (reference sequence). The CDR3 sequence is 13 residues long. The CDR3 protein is CASSQDRGYEQYF. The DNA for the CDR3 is TGTGCTAGCAGCCAGGACAGGGGGTACGAGCAGTACTTC.

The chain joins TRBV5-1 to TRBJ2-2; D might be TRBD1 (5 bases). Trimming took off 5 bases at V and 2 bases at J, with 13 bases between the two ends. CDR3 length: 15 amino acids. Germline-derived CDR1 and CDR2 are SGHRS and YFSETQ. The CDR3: CASSLMGPNTGELFF. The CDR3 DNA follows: TGCGCCAGCAGTCTGATGGGGCCAAACACCGGGGAGCTGTTTTTT.

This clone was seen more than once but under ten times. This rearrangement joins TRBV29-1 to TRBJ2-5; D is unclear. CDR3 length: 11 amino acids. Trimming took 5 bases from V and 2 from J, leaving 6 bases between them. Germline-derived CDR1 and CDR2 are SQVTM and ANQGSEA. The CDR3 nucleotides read TGCAGCGTTAGCCAACAAGAGACCCAGTACTTC. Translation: CSVSQQETQYF.

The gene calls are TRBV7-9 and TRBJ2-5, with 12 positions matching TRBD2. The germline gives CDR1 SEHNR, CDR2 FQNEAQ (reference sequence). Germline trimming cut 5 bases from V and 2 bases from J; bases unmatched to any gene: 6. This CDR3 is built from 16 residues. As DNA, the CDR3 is TGTGCCAGCAGCCCTCTAGCGGGAGGGATACAAGAGACCCAGTACTTC. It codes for CASSPLAGGIQETQYF. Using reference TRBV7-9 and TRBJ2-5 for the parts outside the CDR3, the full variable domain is DTGVSQNPRHKITKRGQNVTFRCDPISEHNRLYWYRQTLGQGPEFLTYFQNEAQLEKSRLLSDRFSAERPKGSFSTLEIQRTEQGDSAMYLCASSPLAGGIQETQYFGPGTRLLVL.

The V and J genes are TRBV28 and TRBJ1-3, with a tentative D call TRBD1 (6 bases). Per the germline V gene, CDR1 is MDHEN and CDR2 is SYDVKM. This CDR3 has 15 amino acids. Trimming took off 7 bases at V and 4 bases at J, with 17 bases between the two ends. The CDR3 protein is CASTTAGHAGNTIYF. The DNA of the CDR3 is TGTGCCAGCACCACAGCGGGACACGCCGGAAACACCATATATTTT.

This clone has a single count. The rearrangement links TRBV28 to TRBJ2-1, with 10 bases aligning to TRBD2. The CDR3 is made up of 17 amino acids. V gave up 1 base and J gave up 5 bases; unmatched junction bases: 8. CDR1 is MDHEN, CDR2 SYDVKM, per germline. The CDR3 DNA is TGTGCCAGCAGTTTATTATCGGTCCTAGCGGGAGACAATGAGCAGTTCTTC. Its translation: CASSLLSVLAGDNEQFF.

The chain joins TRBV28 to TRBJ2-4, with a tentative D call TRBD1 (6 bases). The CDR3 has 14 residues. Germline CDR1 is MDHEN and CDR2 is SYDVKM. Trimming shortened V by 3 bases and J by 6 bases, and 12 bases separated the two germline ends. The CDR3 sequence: CASSFRGWGNIQYF. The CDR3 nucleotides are TGTGCCAGCAGTTTCAGGGGATGGGGAAACATTCAGTACTTC. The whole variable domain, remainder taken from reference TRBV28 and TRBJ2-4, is DVKVTQSSRYLVKRTGEKVFLECVQDMDHENMFWYRQDPGLGLRLIYFSYDVKMKEKGDIPEGYSVSREKKERFSLILESASTNQTSMYLCASSFRGWGNIQYFGAGTRLSVL.

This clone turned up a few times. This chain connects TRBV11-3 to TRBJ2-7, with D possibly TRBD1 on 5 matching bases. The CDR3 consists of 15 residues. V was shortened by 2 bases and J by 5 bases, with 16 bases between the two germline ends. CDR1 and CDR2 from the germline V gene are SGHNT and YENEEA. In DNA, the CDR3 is TGTGCCAGCAGCTTAAGGGGTTCCAATAACCACGAGCAGTACTTC. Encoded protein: CASSLRGSNNHEQYF.

Here the CDR3 reads CASSPPDRLAKNIQYF. Written as DNA, the CDR3 is TGTGCCAGCTCACCACCGGACAGGCTAGCCAAAAACATTCAGTACTTC. The chain joins TRBV18 to TRBJ2-4, with 7 bases fitting TRBD1. Germline V CDR1 and CDR2: KGHSH, LQKENI. The ends lost 0 bases at V and 0 bases at J; junction bases unmatched: 2. The CDR3 loop spans 16 amino acids. Together with reference TRBV18 and TRBJ2-4, the CDR3 gives the full variable domain: NAGVMQNPRHLVRRRGQEARLRCSPMKGHSHVYWYRQLPEEGLKFMVYLQKENIIDESGMPKERFSAEFPKEGPSILRIQQVVRGDSAAYFCASSPPDRLAKNIQYFGAGTRLSVL.

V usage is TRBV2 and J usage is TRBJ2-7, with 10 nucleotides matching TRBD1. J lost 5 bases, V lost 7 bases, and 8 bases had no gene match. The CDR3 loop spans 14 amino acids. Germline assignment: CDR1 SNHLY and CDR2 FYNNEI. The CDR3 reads CASTPGQGIDEQYF. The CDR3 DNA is TGTGCCAGCACCCCGGGACAGGGGATCGACGAGCAGTACTTC.

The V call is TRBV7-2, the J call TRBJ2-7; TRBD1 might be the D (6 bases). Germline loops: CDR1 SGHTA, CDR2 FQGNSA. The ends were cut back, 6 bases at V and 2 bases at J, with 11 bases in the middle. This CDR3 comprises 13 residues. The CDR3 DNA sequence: TGTGCCAGCAGTCGGGGACAAACCTACGAGCAGTACTTC. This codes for CASSRGQTYEQYF. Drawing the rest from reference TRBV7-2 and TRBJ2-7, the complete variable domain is GAGVSQSPSNKVTEKGKDVELRCDPISGHTALYWYRQSLGQGLEFLIYFQGNSAPDKSGLPSDRFSAERTGGSVSTLTIQRTQQEDSAVYLCASSRGQTYEQYFGPGTRLTVT.

CDR3 sequence (DNA): TGTGCCAGCAGTCCAAATCGACTCCTAAACTCCTACGAGCAGTACTTC. It translates to CASSPNRLLNSYEQYF. The chain uses TRBV27 and TRBJ2-7, with no clear D. Trimming cost V 5 bases and J 0 bases, with 17 bases left between them. In germline, CDR1 is MNHEY, CDR2 SMNVEV (reference sequence). The CDR3 extends over 16 amino acids.

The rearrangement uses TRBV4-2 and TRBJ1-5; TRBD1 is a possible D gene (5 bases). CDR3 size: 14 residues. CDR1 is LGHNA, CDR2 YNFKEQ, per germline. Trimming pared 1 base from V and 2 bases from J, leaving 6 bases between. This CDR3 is CASSQVGGNQPQHF. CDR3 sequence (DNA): TGTGCCAGCAGCCAAGTAGGGGGCAATCAGCCCCAGCATTTT.

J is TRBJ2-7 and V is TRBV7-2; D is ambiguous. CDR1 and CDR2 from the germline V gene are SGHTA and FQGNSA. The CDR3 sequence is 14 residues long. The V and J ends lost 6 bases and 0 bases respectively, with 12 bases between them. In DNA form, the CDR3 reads TGTGCCAGCAGTGCCTTTGGTAGCTCCTACGAGCAGTACTTC. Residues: CASSAFGSSYEQYF.

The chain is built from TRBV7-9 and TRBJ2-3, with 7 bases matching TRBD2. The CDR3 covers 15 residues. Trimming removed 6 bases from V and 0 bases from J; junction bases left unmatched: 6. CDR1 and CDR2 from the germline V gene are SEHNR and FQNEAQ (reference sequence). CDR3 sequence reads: CASRQLATSTDTQYF. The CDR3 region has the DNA TGTGCCAGCAGGCAACTAGCGACTAGCACAGATACGCAGTATTTT.